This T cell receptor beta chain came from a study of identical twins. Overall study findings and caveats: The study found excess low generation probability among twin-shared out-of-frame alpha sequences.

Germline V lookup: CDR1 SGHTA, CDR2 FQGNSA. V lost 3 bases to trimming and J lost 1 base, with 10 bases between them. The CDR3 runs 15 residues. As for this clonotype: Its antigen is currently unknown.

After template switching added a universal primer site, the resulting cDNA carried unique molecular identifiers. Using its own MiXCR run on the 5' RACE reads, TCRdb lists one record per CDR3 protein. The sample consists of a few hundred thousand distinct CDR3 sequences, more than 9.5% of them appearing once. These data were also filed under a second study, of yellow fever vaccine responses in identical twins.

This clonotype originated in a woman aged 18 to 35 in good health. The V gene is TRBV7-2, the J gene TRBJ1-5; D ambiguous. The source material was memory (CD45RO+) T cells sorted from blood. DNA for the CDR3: TGTGCCAGCAGCTTGACGCAGGCAAGCAATCAGCCCCAGCATTTT. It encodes CASSLTQASNQPQHF. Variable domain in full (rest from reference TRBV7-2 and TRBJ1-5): GAGVSQSPSNKVTEKGKDVELRCDPISGHTALYWYRQSLGQGLEFLIYFQGNSAPDKSGLPSDRFSAERTGGSVSTLTIQRTQQEDSAVYLCASSLTQASNQPQHFGDGTRLSIL.